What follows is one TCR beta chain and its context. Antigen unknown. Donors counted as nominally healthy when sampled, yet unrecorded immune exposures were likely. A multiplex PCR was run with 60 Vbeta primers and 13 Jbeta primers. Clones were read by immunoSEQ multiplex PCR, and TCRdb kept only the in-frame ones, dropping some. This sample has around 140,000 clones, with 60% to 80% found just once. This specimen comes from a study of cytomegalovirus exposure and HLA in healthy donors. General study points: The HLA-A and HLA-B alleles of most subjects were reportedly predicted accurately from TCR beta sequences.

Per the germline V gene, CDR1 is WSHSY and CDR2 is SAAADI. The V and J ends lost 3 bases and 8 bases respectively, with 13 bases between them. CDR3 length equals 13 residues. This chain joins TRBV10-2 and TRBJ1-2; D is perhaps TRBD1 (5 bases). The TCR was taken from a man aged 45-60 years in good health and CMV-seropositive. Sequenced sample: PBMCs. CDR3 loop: CASSDGRDGGYTF. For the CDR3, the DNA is TGCGCCAGCAGTGACGGCAGGGATGGCGGCTACACCTTC.